This record looks at one T cell receptor beta chain sequence and its context. CDR3 length equals 14 residues. Germline lookup yields CDR1 SGHTA and CDR2 FQGTGA. Trimming removed 2 bases at V and 2 bases at J, with 6 bases between. This specimen comes from a study of blood T cell repertoires in COVID-19. Sequenced by immunoSEQ multiplex PCR; TCRdb stores in-frame clones only, minus some. The sample carries some 120,000 clones, around 87% recorded once. The sample taken for sequencing was peripheral blood. V gene TRBV7-3 combines with J gene TRBJ2-2, with a tentative D call TRBD2 (5 bases). The source is a woman between 45 and 60 years old with acute or convalescent COVID-19. The CDR3 nucleotides are TGTGCCAGCAGCTTAGGGAGTAACACCGGGGAGCTGTTTTTT. It yields the protein CASSLGSNTGELFF. Variable domain in full (rest from reference TRBV7-3 and TRBJ2-2): GAGVSQTPSNKVTEKGKYVELRCDPISGHTALYWYRQSLGQGPEFLIYFQGTGAADDSGLPNDRFFAVRPEGSVSTLKIQRTERGDSAVYLCASSLGSNTGELFFGEGSRLTVL.